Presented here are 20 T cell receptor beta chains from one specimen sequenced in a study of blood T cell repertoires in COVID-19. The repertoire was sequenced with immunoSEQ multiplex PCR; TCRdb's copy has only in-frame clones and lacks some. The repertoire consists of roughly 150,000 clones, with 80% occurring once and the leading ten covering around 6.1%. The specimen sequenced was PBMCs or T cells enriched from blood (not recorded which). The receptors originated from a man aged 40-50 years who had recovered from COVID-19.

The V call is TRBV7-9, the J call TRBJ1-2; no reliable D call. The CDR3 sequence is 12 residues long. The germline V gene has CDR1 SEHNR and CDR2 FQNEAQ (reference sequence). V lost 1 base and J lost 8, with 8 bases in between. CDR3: CASSLGPEGYTF. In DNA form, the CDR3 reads TGTGCCAGCAGCTTAGGTCCGGAGGGCTACACCTTC. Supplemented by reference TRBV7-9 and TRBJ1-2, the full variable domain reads DTGVSQNPRHKITKRGQNVTFRCDPISEHNRLYWYRQTLGQGPEFLTYFQNEAQLEKSRLLSDRFSAERPKGSFSTLEIQRTEQGDSAMYLCASSLGPEGYTFGSGTRLTVV.

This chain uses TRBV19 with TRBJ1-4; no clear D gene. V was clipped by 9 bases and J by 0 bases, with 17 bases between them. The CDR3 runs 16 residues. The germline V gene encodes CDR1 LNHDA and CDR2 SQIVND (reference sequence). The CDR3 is CASPGAGSATNEKLFF. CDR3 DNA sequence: TGTGCCAGCCCGGGTGCGGGTTCGGCAACTAATGAAAAACTGTTTTTT. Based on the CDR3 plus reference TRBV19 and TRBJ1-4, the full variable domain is DGGITQSPKYLFRKEGQNVTLSCEQNLNHDAMYWYRQDPGQGLRLIYYSQIVNDFQKGDIAEGYSVSREKKESFPLTVTSAQKNPTAFYLCASPGAGSATNEKLFFGSGTQLSVL.

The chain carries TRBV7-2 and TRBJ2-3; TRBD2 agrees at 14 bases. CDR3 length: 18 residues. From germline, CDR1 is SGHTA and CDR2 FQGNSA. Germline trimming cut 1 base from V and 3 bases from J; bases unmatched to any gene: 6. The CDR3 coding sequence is TGTGCCAGCAGCTTAGGCCGACTAGCGGGGGGGCCTACAGATACGCAGTATTTT. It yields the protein CASSLGRLAGGPTDTQYF.

CDR3 DNA sequence: TGCGCCAGCAGCTCCCGACTAGCGGGGAATGAGCAGTTCTTC. This codes for CASSSRLAGNEQFF. V gene TRBV5-1 combines with J gene TRBJ2-1, with 11 bases matching TRBD2. Germline CDR1 is SGHRS and CDR2 is YFSETQ. This CDR3 is built from 14 residues. V lost 3 bases and J lost 7; bases outside the gene matches: 3. The entire variable domain, with the rest obtained from reference TRBV5-1 and TRBJ2-1, is as follows: KAGVTQTPRYLIKTRGQQVTLSCSPISGHRSVSWYQQTPGQGLQFLFEYFSETQRNKGNFPGRFSGRQFSNSRSEMNVSTLELGDSALYLCASSSRLAGNEQFFGPGTRLTVL.

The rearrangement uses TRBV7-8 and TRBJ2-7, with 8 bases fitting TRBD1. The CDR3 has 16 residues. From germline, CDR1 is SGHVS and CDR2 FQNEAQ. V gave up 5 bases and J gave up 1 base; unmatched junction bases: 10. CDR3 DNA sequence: TGTGCCAGCAGCCCTCGGACAGGGCCCTCTTCCTACGAGCAGTACGTC. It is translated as CASSPRTGPSSYEQYV.

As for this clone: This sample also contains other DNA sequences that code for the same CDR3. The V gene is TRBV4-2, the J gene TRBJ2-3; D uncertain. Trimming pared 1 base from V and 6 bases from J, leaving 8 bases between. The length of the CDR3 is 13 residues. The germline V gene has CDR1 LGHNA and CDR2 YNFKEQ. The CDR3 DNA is TGTGCCAGCAGCCAAGTTACCGGGGATACGCAGTATTTT. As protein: CASSQVTGDTQYF.

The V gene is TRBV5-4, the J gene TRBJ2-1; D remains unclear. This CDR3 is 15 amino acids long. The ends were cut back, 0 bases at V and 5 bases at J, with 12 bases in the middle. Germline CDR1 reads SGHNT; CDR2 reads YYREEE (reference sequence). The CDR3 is CASSLVWASHNEQFF. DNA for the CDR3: TGTGCCAGCAGCTTGGTATGGGCCAGCCACAATGAGCAGTTCTTC.

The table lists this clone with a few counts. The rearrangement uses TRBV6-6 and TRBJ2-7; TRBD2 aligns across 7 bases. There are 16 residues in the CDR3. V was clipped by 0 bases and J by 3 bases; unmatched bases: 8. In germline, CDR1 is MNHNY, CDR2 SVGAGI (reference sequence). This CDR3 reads CASSYSREGSNYEQYV. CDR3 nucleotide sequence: TGTGCCAGCAGTTACTCTAGGGAGGGCTCGAACTACGAGCAGTACGTC.

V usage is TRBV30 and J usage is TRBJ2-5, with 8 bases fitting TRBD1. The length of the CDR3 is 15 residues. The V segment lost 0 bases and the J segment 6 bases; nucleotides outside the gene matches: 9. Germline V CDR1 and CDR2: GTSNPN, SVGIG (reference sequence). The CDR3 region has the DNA TGTGCCTGGAGTGTACTTCGGGACAGGCCTCAGACCCAGTACTTC. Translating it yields CAWSVLRDRPQTQYF.

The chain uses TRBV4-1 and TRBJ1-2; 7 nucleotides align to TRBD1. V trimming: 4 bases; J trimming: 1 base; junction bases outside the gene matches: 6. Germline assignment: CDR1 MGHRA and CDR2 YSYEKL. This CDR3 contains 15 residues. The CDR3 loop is CASSPGQDHNYGYTF. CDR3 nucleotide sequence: TGCGCCAGCAGCCCCGGACAGGATCATAACTATGGCTACACCTTC.

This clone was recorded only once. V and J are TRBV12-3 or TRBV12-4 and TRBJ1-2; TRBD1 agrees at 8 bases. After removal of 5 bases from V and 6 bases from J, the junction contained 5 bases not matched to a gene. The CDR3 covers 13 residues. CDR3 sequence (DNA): TGTGCCAGCAGTCCCACGACAGGGGATGGCTACACCTTC. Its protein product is CASSPTTGDGYTF.

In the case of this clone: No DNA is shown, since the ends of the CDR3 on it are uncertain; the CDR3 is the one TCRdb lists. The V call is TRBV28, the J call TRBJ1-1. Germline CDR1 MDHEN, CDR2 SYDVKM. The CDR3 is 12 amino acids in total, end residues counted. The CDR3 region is CASSLGVAGGIF.

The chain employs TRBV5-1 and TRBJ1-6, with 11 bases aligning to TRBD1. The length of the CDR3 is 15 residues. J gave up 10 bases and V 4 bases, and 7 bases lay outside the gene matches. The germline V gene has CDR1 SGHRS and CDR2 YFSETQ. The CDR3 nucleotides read TGCGCCAGCAGCCCGAAGGGACAGGGGGGATCACCCCTCCACTTT. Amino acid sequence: CASSPKGQGGSPLHF.

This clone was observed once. DNA of the CDR3: TGTGCCAGCAGCCCAGCGGGAGCCATAAACACAGATACGCAGTATTTT. Its translation: CASSPAGAINTDTQYF. V and J are TRBV2 and TRBJ2-3; TRBD2 matches 8 bases. The CDR3 sequence is 16 residues long. From germline, CDR1 is SNHLY and CDR2 FYNNEI. V was pared by 6 bases and J by 2 bases, with 10 bases of the junction left unmatched.

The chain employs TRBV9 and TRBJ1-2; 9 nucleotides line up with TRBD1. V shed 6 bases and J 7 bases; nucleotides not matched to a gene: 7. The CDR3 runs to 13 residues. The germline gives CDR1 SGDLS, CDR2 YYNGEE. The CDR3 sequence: CASTTQGAGGYTF. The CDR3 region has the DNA TGTGCCAGCACTACACAGGGGGCAGGTGGCTACACCTTC.

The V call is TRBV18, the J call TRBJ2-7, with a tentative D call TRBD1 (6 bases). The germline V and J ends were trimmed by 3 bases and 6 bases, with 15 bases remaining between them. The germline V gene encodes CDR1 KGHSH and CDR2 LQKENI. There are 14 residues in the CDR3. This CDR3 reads CASSPQQGTGEQYF. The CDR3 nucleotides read TGTGCCAGCTCACCCCAACAGGGAACGGGCGAGCAGTACTTC.

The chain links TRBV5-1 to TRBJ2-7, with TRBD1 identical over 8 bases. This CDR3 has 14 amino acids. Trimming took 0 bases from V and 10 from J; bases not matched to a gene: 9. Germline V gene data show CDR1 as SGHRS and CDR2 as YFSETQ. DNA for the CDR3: TGCGCCAGCAGCTTGGGAGAGACAGGGGCCCTTCAGTACTTC. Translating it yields CASSLGETGALQYF.

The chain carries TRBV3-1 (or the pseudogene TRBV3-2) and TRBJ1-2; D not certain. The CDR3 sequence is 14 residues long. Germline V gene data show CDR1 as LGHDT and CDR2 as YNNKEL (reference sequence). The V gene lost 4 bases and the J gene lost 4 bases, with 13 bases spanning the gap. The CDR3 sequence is CASSRTGLSYGYTF. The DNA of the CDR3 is TGTGCCAGCAGCCGAACTGGACTGAGCTATGGCTACACCTTC.

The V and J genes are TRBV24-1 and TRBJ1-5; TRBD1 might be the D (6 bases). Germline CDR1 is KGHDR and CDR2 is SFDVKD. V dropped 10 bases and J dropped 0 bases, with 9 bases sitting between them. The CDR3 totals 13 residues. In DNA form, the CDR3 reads TGTGCCACTCAGGGGAATAGCAATCAGCCCCAGCATTTT. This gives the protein CATQGNSNQPQHF.

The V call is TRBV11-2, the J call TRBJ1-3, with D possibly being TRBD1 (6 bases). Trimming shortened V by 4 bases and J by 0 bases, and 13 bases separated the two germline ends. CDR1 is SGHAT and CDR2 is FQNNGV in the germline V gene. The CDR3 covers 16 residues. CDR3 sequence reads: CASSYVTGSSGNTIYF. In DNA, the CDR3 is TGTGCCAGCAGCTATGTGACAGGAAGCTCTGGAAACACCATATATTTT.